This TCR beta chain came from a study of T cell clusters in autoimmune cytopenias. Each sample's input was 200 to 300 ng genomic DNA, 38,000 or so genome equivalents. This clonotype registers medium-sized by frequency. One tube held mixed TRB-A and TRB-B primer pools for touch-down PCR. TCRdb re-analyzed the multiplex PCR reads; it lists each CDR3 protein once, without DNA. This sample's clone table lists 4,000 to 5,000 distinct CDR3 sequences. Germline V lookup: CDR1 KGHSH, CDR2 LQKENI. The CDR3 totals 15 residues. A further study also used this sample, focusing on T cell repertoires in aging, cancer and after chemotherapy.

Sequenced sample: peripheral blood. V gene TRBV18 combines with J gene TRBJ1-3. The sequence derives from a human donor with chronic lymphocytic leukemia. The donor label of this sample is uncertain. This chain's CDR3 is CASSPVAAGRNTIYF.